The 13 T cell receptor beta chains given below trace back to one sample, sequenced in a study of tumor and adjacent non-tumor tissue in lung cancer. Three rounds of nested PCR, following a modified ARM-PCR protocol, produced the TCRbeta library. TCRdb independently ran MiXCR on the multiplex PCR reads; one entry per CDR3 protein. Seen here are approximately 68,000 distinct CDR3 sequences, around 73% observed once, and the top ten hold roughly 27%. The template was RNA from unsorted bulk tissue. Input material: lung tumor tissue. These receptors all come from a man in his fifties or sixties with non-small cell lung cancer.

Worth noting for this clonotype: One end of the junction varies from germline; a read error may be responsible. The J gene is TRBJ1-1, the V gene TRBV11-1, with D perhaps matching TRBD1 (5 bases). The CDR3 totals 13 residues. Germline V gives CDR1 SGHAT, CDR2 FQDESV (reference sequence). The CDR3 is CANSLAPGDEAFF. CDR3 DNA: TGTGCCAACAGCTTAGCGCCGGGGGATGAAGCCTTCTTT.

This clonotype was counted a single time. The CDR3 coding sequence is TGTACTAGCAGCGCACAGATAGGGGGCGCCCCGGGGGCCAACGTCCTGACTTTC. Translating gives CTSSAQIGGAPGANVLTF. The rearrangement uses TRBV6-1 and TRBJ2-6, with a possible D match to TRBD1 (7 bases). This CDR3 contains 18 residues. CDR1 is MNHNS and CDR2 is SASEGT in the germline V gene.

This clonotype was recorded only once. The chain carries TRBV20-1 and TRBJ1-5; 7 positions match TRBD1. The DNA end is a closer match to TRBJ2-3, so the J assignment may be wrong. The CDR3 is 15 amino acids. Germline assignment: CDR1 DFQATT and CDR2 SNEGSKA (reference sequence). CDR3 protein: CSAFRDRGFNQPQYF. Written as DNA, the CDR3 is TGCAGTGCTTTCCGGGACAGAGGGTTTAATCAGCCCCAGTATTTT.

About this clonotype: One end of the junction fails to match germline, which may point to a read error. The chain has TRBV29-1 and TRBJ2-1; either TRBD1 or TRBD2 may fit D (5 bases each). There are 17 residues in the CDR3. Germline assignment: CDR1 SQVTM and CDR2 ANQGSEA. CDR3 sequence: CSAEGEYRDGLSNEQFF. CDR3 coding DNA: TGCAGCGCTGAAGGGGAATACCGGGACGGCCTTTCCAATGAGCAGTTCTTC.

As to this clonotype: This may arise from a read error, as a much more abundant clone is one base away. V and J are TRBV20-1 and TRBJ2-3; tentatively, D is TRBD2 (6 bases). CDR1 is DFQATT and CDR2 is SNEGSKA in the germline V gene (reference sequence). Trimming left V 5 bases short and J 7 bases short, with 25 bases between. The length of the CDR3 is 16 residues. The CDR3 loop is CSARPSGRGSHNTQYF. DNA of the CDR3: TGCAGTGCTCGACCATCGGGACGGGGGTCGCACAATACGCAGTATTTT.

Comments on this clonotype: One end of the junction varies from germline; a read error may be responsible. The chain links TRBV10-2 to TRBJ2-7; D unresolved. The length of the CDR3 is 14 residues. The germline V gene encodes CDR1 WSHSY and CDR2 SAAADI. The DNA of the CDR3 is TGCGCCAGCAGTGAGTCGCACGGCCAATACGAGCAGTATTTC. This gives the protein CASSESHGQYEQYF.

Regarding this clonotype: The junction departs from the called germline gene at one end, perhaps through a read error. The CDR3 DNA reads TGTCCCAGCAGCGAGCTCAATCAGCCCCAGTATTTT. Translation gives CPSSELNQPQYF. The gene calls are TRBV6-2 or TRBV6-3 and TRBJ1-5; D remains ambiguous. Judging by the DNA end, TRBJ2-3 fits better; the J call may be wrong. Germline CDR1 reads MNHEY; CDR2 reads SVGEGT. The CDR3 length is 12 residues.

The chain's CDR3 is CRGATDTQYF. The DNA for the CDR3 is TGCCGCGGGGCCACAGATACGCAGTATTTT. The genes are TRBV29-1 and TRBJ2-3; TRBD2 might be the D (6 bases). Germline V gene lookup returns CDR1 SQVTM and CDR2 ANQGSEA. This CDR3 has 10 amino acids.

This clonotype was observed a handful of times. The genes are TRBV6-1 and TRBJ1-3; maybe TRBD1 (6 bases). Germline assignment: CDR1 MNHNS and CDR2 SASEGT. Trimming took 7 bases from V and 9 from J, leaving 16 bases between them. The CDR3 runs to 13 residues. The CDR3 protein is CASKQGSGITIYF. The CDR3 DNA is TGTGCCAGCAAACAGGGTTCTGGGATCACCATATATTTT.

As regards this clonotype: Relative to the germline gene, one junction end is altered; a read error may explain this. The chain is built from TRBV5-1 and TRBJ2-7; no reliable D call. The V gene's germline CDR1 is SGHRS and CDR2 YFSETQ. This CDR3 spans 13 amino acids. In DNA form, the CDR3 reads TGCTCCAGCAGCTTGGAACAGACCAACGAGCAGTACTTC. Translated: CSSSLEQTNEQYF.

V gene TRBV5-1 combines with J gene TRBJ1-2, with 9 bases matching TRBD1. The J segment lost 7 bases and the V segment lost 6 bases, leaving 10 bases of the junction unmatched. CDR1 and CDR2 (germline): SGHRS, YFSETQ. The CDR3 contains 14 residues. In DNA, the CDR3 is TGCGCCAGCAACCCGACAGGGGGACTCTCTGGCTACACCTTC. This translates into CASNPTGGLSGYTF.

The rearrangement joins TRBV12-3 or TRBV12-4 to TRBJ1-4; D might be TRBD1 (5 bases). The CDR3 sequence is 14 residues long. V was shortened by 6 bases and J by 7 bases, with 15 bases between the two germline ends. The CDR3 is CASSLGRRSEKLFF. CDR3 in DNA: TGTGCCAGCAGCTTGGGACGGCGGAGTGAAAAACTGTTTTTT.

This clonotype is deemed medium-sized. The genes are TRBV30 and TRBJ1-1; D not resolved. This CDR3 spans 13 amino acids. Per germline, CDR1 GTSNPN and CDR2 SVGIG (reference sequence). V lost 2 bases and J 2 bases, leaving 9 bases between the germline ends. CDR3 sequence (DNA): TGTGCCTGGAGTAGAGGCGAAAACACTGAAGCTTTCTTT. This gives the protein CAWSRGENTEAFF.